The rows below give T cell receptor beta chains drawn from one sample of a study of blood T cell repertoires in COVID-19. Measured with immunoSEQ multiplex PCR; TCRdb has only the in-frame clones, and not every one. This sample has about 52,000 clones, with 85% to 90% found just once. The sequenced material came from peripheral blood. The receptors were gathered from a man older than 75 with active or convalescent COVID-19. The CDR3 runs from the conserved cysteine through the conserved F or W. The D gene is left open where the match is weak. Clone size is stated in some rows and not others, as once, few, many or a class when expanded.

TRBV7-9	-	-	TRBJ1-5	CASSLGQGRSGNQPQHF	TGTGCCAGCAGCTTAGGGCAGGGGCGATCGGGCAATCAGCCCCAGCATTTT
TRBV11-1	-	TRBD2	TRBJ2-6	CASSPGLDSGANVLTF	TGTGCCAGCAGCCCAGGACTAGACTCTGGGGCCAACGTCCTGACTTTC
TRBV5-1	-	TRBD1	TRBJ1-2	CASRDRGSYDGYTF	TGCGCCAGCCGGGACAGGGGGAGTTATGATGGCTACACCTTC
TRBV19	-	-	TRBJ2-3	CASSESRTDTQYF	TGTGCCAGTAGTGAGAGCCGCACAGATACGCAGTATTTT
TRBV27	-	-	TRBJ1-6	CASSSTGIKSPLHF	TGTGCCAGCAGCTCCACAGGGATCAAATCACCCCTCCACTTT
TRBV19	-	-	TRBJ1-5	CASSILPGSSNQPQHF	TGTGCCAGTAGTATTTTACCGGGGTCTAGCAATCAGCCCCAGCATTTT
TRBV6-5	-	TRBD1	TRBJ2-7	CASRGQGLGEQYF	TGTGCCAGCAGGGGACAGGGTCTTGGCGAGCAGTACTTC
TRBV27	-	TRBD2	TRBJ2-7	CASSLLAGDLNEQYF	TGTGCCAGCAGTTTGTTAGCGGGAGATCTGAACGAGCAGTACTTC
TRBV19	-	-	TRBJ2-3	CASSPLALVDTQYF	TGTGCCAGTAGTCCACTAGCTCTAGTGGATACGCAGTATTTT
TRBV2	-	TRBD1	TRBJ2-5	CASNGQGWETQYF	TGTGCCAGCAATGGACAGGGTTGGGAGACCCAGTACTTC
TRBV16	-	TRBD1	TRBJ2-1	CASSQAGQGEYNEQFF	TGTGCCAGCAGCCAAGCCGGACAGGGGGAATACAATGAGCAGTTCTTC
TRBV6-2/TRBV6-3	-	TRBD1	TRBJ1-4	CASSTTGTGGSEKLFF	TGTGCCAGCAGTACAACCGGGACAGGGGGATCTGAAAAACTGTTTTTT
TRBV7-9	few	-	TRBJ2-6	CASITSRGSGANVLTF	TGTGCCAGCATAACTAGCCGAGGCTCTGGGGCCAACGTCCTGACTTTC
TRBV7-9	-	TRBD1	TRBJ1-1	CASSFRQGPNTEAFF	TGTGCCAGCAGCTTCCGACAGGGCCCGAACACTGAAGCTTTCTTT
TRBV3-1/TRBV3-2	-	TRBD1	TRBJ1-5	CASSPTDRGNQPQHF	TGTGCCAGCAGCCCAACGGACAGGGGCAATCAGCCCCAGCATTTT
TRBV28	-	-	TRBJ1-4	CASRTPGGNEKLFF	TGTGCCAGCAGGACACCTGGGGGGAATGAAAAACTGTTTTTT
TRBV29-1	few	TRBD1	TRBJ2-5	CSVRTGEVQETQYF	TGCAGCGTTCGGACAGGAGAAGTCCAAGAGACCCAGTACTTC
TRBV27	-	-	TRBJ2-7	CASSFASSYEQYF	TGTGCCAGCAGTTTCGCTAGCTCCTACGAGCAGTACTTC
TRBV6-5	-	-	TRBJ2-7	CASNLADRTYEQYF	TGTGCCAGCAACTTAGCCGACAGAACCTACGAGCAGTACTTC
TRBV7-2	-	TRBD2	TRBJ2-3	CASGRSGALDTQYF	TGTGCCAGCGGGCGTAGCGGGGCTTTAGATACGCAGTATTTT
TRBV30	-	TRBD1	TRBJ1-5	CAAGQGNSNQPQHF	TGTGCCGCGGGACAGGGGAATAGCAATCAGCCCCAGCATTTT
TRBV10-2	once	-	TRBJ2-3	CASSDSGITDTQYF	TGCGCCAGCAGTGACTCCGGGATTACAGATACGCAGTATTTT
TRBV7-2	-	-	TRBJ1-6	CASSLDRTNSPLHF	TGTGCCAGCAGCTTAGACAGGACCAATTCACCCCTCCACTTT
TRBV20-1	-	-	TRBJ2-1	CSARTSYEQFF	TGCAGTGCTAGAACTAGCTATGAGCAGTTCTTC
TRBV6-2/TRBV6-3	-	TRBD1	TRBJ1-5	CASTPPLTGQGATSNQPQHF	TGTGCCAGCACCCCTCCTCTCACGGGACAGGGGGCTACGAGCAATCAGCCCCAGCATTTT
TRBV7-3	-	-	TRBJ2-3	CASSFAGFSTDTQYF	TGTGCCAGCAGCTTCGCCGGTTTCAGCACAGATACGCAGTATTTT
TRBV12-5	-	TRBD2	TRBJ2-5	CASGSGTSLWETQYF	TGTGCTAGTGGTTCCGGGACTAGCCTCTGGGAGACCCAGTACTTC
TRBV6-6	once	TRBD1	TRBJ2-1	CASSYDRGLLNEQFF	TGTGCCAGCAGTTATGACAGGGGGCTTTTGAATGAGCAGTTCTTC
TRBV9	-	-	TRBJ2-2	CASSVGQMNTGELFF	TGTGCCAGCAGCGTAGGTCAGATGAACACCGGGGAGCTGTTTTTT
TRBV19	-	-	TRBJ2-1	CASSKADLGEQFF	TGTGCCAGTAGTAAGGCGGATCTTGGTGAGCAGTTCTTC
TRBV18	-	TRBD1	TRBJ2-1	CASSPRTGVNEQFF	TGTGCCAGCTCACCAAGGACAGGGGTCAATGAGCAGTTCTTC
TRBV7-2	-	-	TRBJ1-1	CASSFMPQDTEAFF	TGTGCCAGCAGTTTCATGCCCCAGGACACTGAAGCTTTCTTT
TRBV9	-	TRBD2	TRBJ2-3	CASSVVAGGSDTQYF	TGTGCCAGCAGCGTAGTTGCGGGGGGATCAGATACGCAGTATTTT
TRBV9	-	-	TRBJ2-3	CASSVAPGSSTDTQYF	TGTGCCAGCAGCGTAGCTCCGGGATCGAGCACAGATACGCAGTATTTT
TRBV10-3	-	TRBD1	TRBJ1-5	CATKSDRNNQPQHF	TGTGCCACCAAATCGGACAGGAACAATCAGCCCCAGCATTTT
TRBV7-2	-	TRBD1	TRBJ1-2	CASSLQGGWIDGYTF	TGTGCCAGCAGCTTGCAGGGGGGTTGGATTGATGGCTACACCTTC